One sample yielded the 32 T cell receptor beta chains listed below, sequenced in a study of blood T cell repertoires in COVID-19. TCRdb's table, derived via immunoSEQ multiplex PCR, lists solely in-frame clones and lacks some. The sample carries about 220,000 clones, about 80% recorded once. The specimen was peripheral blood. The receptors here all came from a woman aged 25 to 39 who had recovered from COVID-19.

The chain has TRBV27 and TRBJ2-2, with 9 bases identical to TRBD2. Germline trimming cut 7 bases from V and 5 bases from J; bases unmatched to any gene: 5. The germline V gene has CDR1 MNHEY and CDR2 SMNVEV (reference sequence). The CDR3 consists of 14 residues. CDR3 DNA: TGTGCCAGCACCCGGACTAGCGTGACCGGGGAGCTGTTTTTT. The encoded protein is CASTRTSVTGELFF.

The rearrangement uses TRBV5-1 and TRBJ1-1, with D possibly TRBD1 on 6 matching bases. From germline, CDR1 is SGHRS and CDR2 YFSETQ. V lost 0 bases to trimming and J lost 4 bases, with 7 bases between them. The CDR3 extends over 13 amino acids. CDR3: CASSLAGATEAFF. In nucleotides, the CDR3 is TGCGCCAGCAGCTTGGCAGGGGCCACTGAAGCTTTCTTT.

The rearrangement joins TRBV4-1 to TRBJ1-4; D is possibly TRBD1 (6 bases). The CDR3 is 16 amino acids. V shed 6 bases and J shed 0 bases, with 14 bases lying between them. The germline gives CDR1 MGHRA, CDR2 YSYEKL. The CDR3: CASSQFPGATNEKLFF. The CDR3 DNA is TGCGCCAGCAGTCAATTCCCAGGGGCAACTAATGAAAAACTGTTTTTT.

J is TRBJ2-2 and V is TRBV5-1; 9 bases agree with TRBD1. Germline V gene sequence: CDR1 SGHRS, CDR2 YFSETQ. The CDR3 runs to 18 residues. The ends lost 7 bases at V and 5 bases at J; junction bases unmatched: 18. The CDR3 DNA reads as TGCGCCAGCGGCGGCCACCCTAAGGGACAGGGCCTAACCGGGGAGCTGTTTTTT. Translating it yields CASGGHPKGQGLTGELFF.

The rearrangement links TRBV15 to TRBJ2-3; 13 positions match TRBD2. Germline V CDR1 and CDR2: LNHNV, YYDKDF (reference sequence). The CDR3 is 17 amino acids. V trimming: 8 bases; J trimming: 6 bases; junction bases outside the gene matches: 14. This CDR3 reads CATSLWTSGSSVDTQYF. In DNA, the CDR3 is TGTGCCACCTCCCTTTGGACTAGCGGGAGCTCGGTGGATACGCAGTATTTT.

Written as DNA, the CDR3 is TGTGCCAGCAGTGTACGTGGGAGCTCCTACGAGCAGTACTTC. It yields the protein CASSVRGSSYEQYF. The J gene is TRBJ2-7, the V gene TRBV28; TRBD2 is a possible D gene (5 bases). The V and J ends lost 5 bases and 0 bases respectively, with 11 bases between them. Germline V CDR1 and CDR2: MDHEN, SYDVKM. The CDR3 spans 14 residues.

The chain joins TRBV5-4 to TRBJ1-1; TRBD1 agrees at 8 bases. This CDR3 has 14 residues. Germline CDR1 and CDR2: SGHNT and YYREEE (reference sequence). With 4 bases clipped from V and 1 base from J, the junction kept 3 bases outside the gene matches. CDR3 protein: CASSIQGGNTEAFF. In DNA form, the CDR3 reads TGTGCCAGCAGCATACAGGGGGGGAACACTGAAGCTTTCTTT.

The chain couples TRBV13 to TRBJ1-6, with 9 bases aligning to TRBD1. This CDR3 is 14 amino acids long. The V gene's germline CDR1 is PRHDT and CDR2 FYEKMQ (reference sequence). The V gene end was trimmed by 5 bases and the J gene end by 14 bases; junction bases not matched to a gene: 10. CDR3 in amino acids: CASSAGTGLLSLHF. The CDR3 DNA sequence: TGTGCCAGCAGCGCGGGGACAGGGCTCCTTTCCCTCCACTTT.

The rearrangement links TRBV5-6 to TRBJ2-2; 8 nucleotides agree with TRBD2. Germline lookup yields CDR1 SGHDT and CDR2 YYEEEE. The CDR3 spans 15 residues. J lost 0 bases, V lost 6 bases, and 4 bases had no gene match. The CDR3 DNA is TGTGCCAGCACCCCGCGGGGGGCGAACACCGGGGAGCTGTTTTTT. Translated, it gives CASTPRGANTGELFF.

On this clone: Other DNA sequences in the same sample also yield this CDR3. The J gene is TRBJ2-5, the V gene TRBV27, with D perhaps matching TRBD2 (5 bases). Germline V gene lookup returns CDR1 MNHEY and CDR2 SMNVEV (reference sequence). This CDR3 is built from 14 residues. V gave up 1 base and J gave up 4 bases, with 10 bases separating them. The DNA for the CDR3 is TGTGCCAGCAGTTTATGGGCCAGCGGAGAGACCCAGTACTTC. This translates into CASSLWASGETQYF.

The V call is TRBV6-4, the J call TRBJ2-7; 9 bases line up with TRBD1. V gave up 2 bases and J gave up 7 bases; unmatched junction bases: 3. Germline values: CDR1 MRHNA, CDR2 SNTAGT. The CDR3 sequence is 13 residues long. CDR3 coding DNA: TGTGCCAGCAGTGACCCGACAGGGGGGGAGCAGTACTTC. Amino acid sequence: CASSDPTGGEQYF.

The chain links TRBV6-5 to TRBJ1-4, with unresolved D. CDR3 length equals 12 residues. CDR1 MNHEY and CDR2 SVGAGI come from the germline V gene. Trimming removed 6 bases from V and 11 bases from J, with 13 bases in between. The CDR3 region has the DNA TGTGCCAGCAGGGCGGGCCATTGGAAACTGTTTTTT. This gives the protein CASRAGHWKLFF.

This chain connects TRBV3-1 (or the pseudogene TRBV3-2) to TRBJ2-5; 10 positions match TRBD2. Germline V gene lookup returns CDR1 LGHDT and CDR2 YNNKEL (reference sequence). V gave up 0 bases and J gave up 3 bases; unmatched junction bases: 13. The CDR3 is 19 amino acids. This CDR3 is CASSQERGAGGPGEETQYF. In DNA form, the CDR3 reads TGTGCCAGCAGCCAAGAACGGGGAGCGGGAGGGCCTGGGGAAGAGACCCAGTACTTC.

In regard to this clone: The junction shows a germline mismatch at one end, possibly a read error. The chain carries TRBV6-5 and TRBJ2-7; 10 bases match TRBD1. CDR1 and CDR2 (germline): MNHEY, SVGAGI. This CDR3 spans 15 amino acids. CDR3 in amino acids: CASQRGGQGKTPYHF. DNA for the CDR3: TGTGCCAGCCAAAGAGGGGGACAGGGGAAGACCCCTTACCACTTC.

Comments on this clone: Other DNA sequences in the same sample also yield this CDR3. The chain couples TRBV29-1 to TRBJ1-2; tentatively, D is TRBD1 (5 bases). V lost 3 bases to trimming and J lost 5 bases, with 10 bases between them. This CDR3 has 12 residues. Germline CDR1 SQVTM, CDR2 ANQGSEA. CDR3 coding DNA: TGCAGCGTTGAGGGGGGAGGGTATGGCTACACCTTC. Its protein product is CSVEGGGYGYTF.

This chain uses TRBV18 with TRBJ2-7; tentatively, D is TRBD2 (5 bases). This CDR3 has 12 amino acids. With 5 bases removed from V and 5 bases from J, the gap between germline ends came to 10 bases. Germline V gene sequence: CDR1 KGHSH, CDR2 LQKENI. CDR3 nucleotides: TGTGCCAGCTCATATACTAGTAACGAGCAGTACTTC. Its protein is CASSYTSNEQYF. Full variable domain (remainder filled in from reference TRBV18 and TRBJ2-7): NAGVMQNPRHLVRRRGQEARLRCSPMKGHSHVYWYRQLPEEGLKFMVYLQKENIIDESGMPKERFSAEFPKEGPSILRIQQVVRGDSAAYFCASSYTSNEQYFGPGTRLTVT.

V is TRBV5-1 and J is TRBJ1-1, with TRBD1 identical over 7 bases. J was trimmed by 7 bases and V by 2 bases; bases with no gene match: 8. The germline V gene encodes CDR1 SGHRS and CDR2 YFSETQ. The CDR3 spans 14 residues. The CDR3 DNA follows: TGCGCCAGCAGCTTAATCCGGGACAGAGATGAAGCTTTCTTT. Its translation: CASSLIRDRDEAFF.

On this clone: One junction end disagrees with the germline gene, perhaps due to a read error. The rearrangement links TRBV11-2 to TRBJ2-1; 8 bases agree with TRBD2. This CDR3 comprises 14 residues. Germline CDR1 and CDR2: SGHAT and FQNNGV. CDR3 protein: CASSLERERNEQFF. Here the CDR3 DNA reads TGTGCCAGCAGCCTAGAGCGGGAGCGGAATGAGCAGTTCTTC.

The chain employs TRBV9 and TRBJ2-7, with D possibly being TRBD2 (6 bases). V shed 0 bases and J shed 3 bases, with 16 bases lying between them. This CDR3 is 16 amino acids long. CDR1 is SGDLS, CDR2 YYNGEE, per germline. CDR3 loop: CASSVGGDSTYYEQYF. The CDR3, as DNA: TGTGCCAGCAGCGTAGGGGGGGACTCTACCTACTACGAGCAGTACTTC. The whole variable domain, remainder taken from reference TRBV9 and TRBJ2-7, is DSGVTQTPKHLITATGQRVTLRCSPRSGDLSVYWYQQSLDQGLQFLIQYYNGEERAKGNILERFSAQQFPDLHSELNLSSLELGDSALYFCASSVGGDSTYYEQYFGPGTRLTVT.

The chain employs TRBV28 and TRBJ2-5, with 10 positions matching TRBD2. The CDR3 has 15 amino acids. In germline, CDR1 is MDHEN, CDR2 SYDVKM. The V and J ends lost 5 bases and 1 base, in that order; junction bases with no gene match: 4. This chain's CDR3 is CASSLLAGIQETQYF. As DNA, the CDR3 is TGTGCCAGCAGTCTACTAGCGGGGATCCAAGAGACCCAGTACTTC.

The genes are TRBV5-1 and TRBJ2-1, with D perhaps matching TRBD2 (5 bases). Germline lookup yields CDR1 SGHRS and CDR2 YFSETQ. The V gene lost 2 bases and the J gene lost 4 bases, with 28 bases spanning the gap. The CDR3 spans 20 residues. The DNA for the CDR3 is TGCGCCAGCAGCTTCACACCGGGAACCACCCATATCCTCGCATACAATGAGCAGTTCTTC. This encodes CASSFTPGTTHILAYNEQFF. The whole variable domain, remainder taken from reference TRBV5-1 and TRBJ2-1, is KAGVTQTPRYLIKTRGQQVTLSCSPISGHRSVSWYQQTPGQGLQFLFEYFSETQRNKGNFPGRFSGRQFSNSRSEMNVSTLELGDSALYLCASSFTPGTTHILAYNEQFFGPGTRLTVL.

The chain uses TRBV7-3 and TRBJ2-1; 12 bases match TRBD2. CDR1 and CDR2 from the germline V gene are SGHTA and FQGTGA. This CDR3 region has 17 residues. V was pared by 1 base and J by 9 bases, with 10 bases of the junction left unmatched. CDR3 bases: TGTGCCAGCAGCTTAAAAGGGTCTAGCGGGAGGGCCGGTGAGCAGTTCTTC. It specifies CASSLKGSSGRAGEQFF.

This rearrangement joins TRBV7-3 to TRBJ2-7; 7 bases line up with TRBD2. The J segment lost 2 bases and the V segment lost 2 bases, leaving 12 bases of the junction unmatched. The CDR3 consists of 17 residues. Germline CDR1 reads SGHTA; CDR2 reads FQGTGA. The CDR3: CASSLLGVASGTYEQYF. CDR3 bases: TGTGCCAGCAGCTTATTGGGTGTAGCTAGCGGTACCTACGAGCAGTACTTC.

In this sample, this clone turned up a few times. The genes are TRBV3-1 (or the pseudogene TRBV3-2) and TRBJ2-2; D gene uncertain. The CDR3 spans 12 residues. V shed 5 bases and J shed 4 bases, with 5 bases lying between them. Germline CDR1 LGHDT, CDR2 YNNKEL (reference sequence). CDR3: CASSTVTGELFF. The CDR3 DNA sequence: TGTGCCAGCAGCACAGTCACCGGGGAGCTGTTTTTT.

The chain uses TRBV19 and TRBJ2-5; D is undetermined. V was trimmed by 8 bases and J by 0 bases, leaving 7 bases between them. Germline V gene sequence: CDR1 LNHDA, CDR2 SQIVND (reference sequence). CDR3 size: 12 residues. The CDR3 here is CASRSDQETQYF. DNA for the CDR3: TGTGCCAGTCGCAGCGACCAAGAGACCCAGTACTTC.

In DNA, the CDR3 is TGTGCCAGCAGCCCGTTAGCTGGGGCGCGCGAGCAGTACTTC. It yields the protein CASSPLAGAREQYF. The V call is TRBV7-2, the J call TRBJ2-7, with a possible D match to TRBD1 (5 bases). Germline-derived CDR1 and CDR2 are SGHTA and FQGNSA. The CDR3 spans 14 residues. V lost 5 bases and J lost 6, with 17 bases in between.

This clone was observed once. This chain links TRBV7-2 with TRBJ2-7, with D possibly being TRBD2 (6 bases). The length of the CDR3 is 14 residues. The ends were cut back, 5 bases at V and 2 bases at J, with 13 bases in the middle. Germline CDR1 SGHTA, CDR2 FQGNSA. CDR3 amino acids: CASSPQAGPYEQYF. DNA for the CDR3: TGTGCCAGCAGCCCTCAGGCGGGGCCCTACGAGCAGTACTTC.

This chain joins TRBV19 and TRBJ1-3; D ambiguous. The V and J ends lost 0 bases and 0 bases respectively, with 6 bases between them. Germline values: CDR1 LNHDA, CDR2 SQIVND (reference sequence). This CDR3 has 15 amino acids. DNA for the CDR3: TGTGCCAGTAGTATAGACCGAGTCTCTGGAAACACCATATATTTT. Translated: CASSIDRVSGNTIYF.

Here the CDR3 reads CASSLTATSWTGELFF. The CDR3 bases are TGTGCCAGCAGCTTAACCGCCACTAGCTGGACCGGGGAGCTGTTTTTT. This chain joins TRBV7-3 and TRBJ2-2; perhaps TRBD2 as D (6 bases). Trimming pared 0 bases from V and 5 bases from J, leaving 13 bases between. This CDR3 comprises 16 residues. Germline V lookup: CDR1 SGHTA, CDR2 FQGTGA.

This chain uses TRBV24-1 with TRBJ2-5; possible D gene TRBD2, 5 bases. CDR3 length: 14 amino acids. Trimming removed 1 base from V and 7 bases from J, with 12 bases in between. Germline-derived CDR1 and CDR2 are KGHDR and SFDVKD. Here the CDR3 DNA reads TGTGCCACCAGTGATTTACGGTCTGGGAGGACCCAGTACTTC. As protein: CATSDLRSGRTQYF.

This clone was detected only once. The rearrangement uses TRBV15 and TRBJ1-2; 7 positions agree with TRBD1. Germline V CDR1 and CDR2: LNHNV, YYDKDF (reference sequence). The CDR3 contains 13 residues. J was trimmed by 2 bases and V by 3 bases; bases with no gene match: 0. The CDR3, as DNA: TGTGCCACCAGCAGGACAGGGAACTATGGCTACACCTTC. This codes for CATSRTGNYGYTF.

The chain carries TRBV2 and TRBJ1-5; no clear D gene. Germline assignment: CDR1 SNHLY and CDR2 FYNNEI. CDR3 size: 15 residues. V shed 1 base and J shed 2 bases, with 9 bases lying between them. The chain's CDR3 is CASSEGGLGNQPQHF. The DNA of the CDR3 is TGTGCCAGCAGTGAAGGAGGGTTGGGCAATCAGCCCCAGCATTTT.